Listed here is a single T cell receptor beta chain. Its cognate antigen is unknown. An Oncomine TCR Beta short-read assay was used to sequence the DNA from cultured CD4+ T cells. MiXCR was run by TCRdb on the PCR reads, yielding one entry per CDR3 protein. Of more than 20,000 distinct CDR3 sequences detected, about 39% appear once; the ten largest clones hold roughly 5%. As for treatment: approximately nine-day PBMC culture with coronavirus spike peptide pools or control peptides (ViraFEST assay). ViraFEST stimulated the growth of antigen-specific T cells using peptide pools and subsequently profiled their TCRs by sequencing. The sample originates from a study of vaccination and CD4 T cells after COVID-19. Study-wide background: Two doses of either BNT162b2 or mRNA-1273 vaccine were given to participants. Controls used CEFX viral epitopes (positive), HIV-1 Nef peptides (negative), or no peptide.

The TCR originated in a human donor who had recovered from COVID-19. This specimen consisted of CD4+ T cells from blood, cultured in vitro, obtained before SARS-CoV-2 vaccination.

Written as DNA, the CDR3 is TGTGCCAGCAGTTACAGGGACAGGAGTTCACCCCTCCACTTT. Translation gives CASSYRDRSSPLHF. The rearrangement joins TRBV6-5 to TRBJ1-6; 8 positions match TRBD1. V lost 2 bases to trimming and J lost 9 bases; unmatched junction nucleotides: 3. The CDR3 loop spans 14 amino acids. Germline assignment: CDR1 MNHEY and CDR2 SVGAGI.